A single sample is the source of the 15 T cell receptor beta chains below, sequenced in a study of blood T cells in healthy people across ages. A second PCR of 7 to 11 cycles used a sample-barcoded 5' primer and a J-beta primer mix. TCRdb ran MiXCR on the 5' RACE reads and lists one entry per CDR3 protein. The sample has 1.5 million to 2 million distinct CDR3 sequences; over 25% are singletons. Sequenced: blood. The receptors were sampled from a woman in her twenties or thirties in good health.

The V and J genes are TRBV9 and TRBJ2-3; D is possibly TRBD1 or TRBD2 (6 bases each). The length of the CDR3 is 16 residues. In germline, CDR1 is SGDLS, CDR2 YYNGEE. V dropped 0 bases and J dropped 3 bases, with 14 bases sitting between them. DNA for the CDR3: TGTGCCAGCAGCGTAGGACAGGCCCGGGGGACAGATACGCAGTATTTT. Its protein is CASSVGQARGTDTQYF.

The gene calls are TRBV12-3 or TRBV12-4 and TRBJ1-2, with unresolved D. Trimming took 2 bases from V and 6 from J, leaving 19 bases between them. The CDR3 is made up of 16 amino acids. The CDR3: CASSLRLRGTCNGYTF. The DNA for the CDR3 is TGTGCCAGCAGTTTAAGGCTCCGGGGAACGTGTAATGGCTACACCTTC.

Notes on this clonotype: Germline is not matched at one junction end, which may reflect a read error. The genes are TRBV18 and TRBJ2-7; 7 nucleotides line up with TRBD2. Germline lookup yields CDR1 KGHSH and CDR2 LQKENI. The CDR3 is made up of 14 amino acids. The CDR3: CASSYGPGDYELYF. The CDR3 DNA sequence: TGTGCCAGCTCGTACGGGCCGGGGGACTACGAGCTGTACTTC.

The rearrangement uses TRBV7-9 and TRBJ2-4, with D possibly TRBD2 on 5 matching bases. The CDR3 contains 12 residues. With 5 bases removed from V and 13 bases from J, the gap between germline ends came to 15 bases. CDR1 SEHNR and CDR2 FQNEAQ come from the germline V gene (reference sequence). For the CDR3, the DNA is TGTGCCAGCAGCCGAGGGCTCAATGAGCAGTACTTC. It translates to CASSRGLNEQYF.

The rearrangement links TRBV24-1 to TRBJ2-5; 7 positions match TRBD2. Trimming cost V 7 bases and J 7 bases; bases outside gene matches: 8. In germline, CDR1 is KGHDR, CDR2 SFDVKD. The CDR3 totals 13 residues. CDR3 sequence (DNA): TGTGCCACCAGGGGGGGAGGGCGGGGGACCCAGTACTTC. It encodes CATRGGGRGTQYF.

This rearrangement joins TRBV9 to TRBJ2-7, with D tentatively TRBD1 (5 bases). The CDR3 runs 15 residues. Germline CDR1 and CDR2: SGDLS and YYNGEE. V dropped 3 bases and J dropped 5 bases, with 18 bases sitting between them. In DNA form, the CDR3 reads TGTGCCAGCAGCGAAAGGGGAAATTCGGTAAACGAGCAGTACTTC. This translates into CASSERGNSVNEQYF. Combining the CDR3 with reference TRBV9 and TRBJ2-7 gives the whole variable domain DSGVTQTPKHLITATGQRVTLRCSPRSGDLSVYWYQQSLDQGLQFLIQYYNGEERAKGNILERFSAQQFPDLHSELNLSSLELGDSALYFCASSERGNSVNEQYFGPGTRLTVT.

This clonotype was counted between two and nine times. V and J are TRBV5-1 and TRBJ2-3, with TRBD1 as a possible D gene (6 bases). This CDR3 has 15 amino acids. CDR1 is SGHRS, CDR2 YFSETQ, per germline. Trimming took off 4 bases at V and 4 bases at J, with 16 bases between the two ends. CDR3 coding DNA: TGCGCCAGCAGCGGTGGGGGCCCCGTGGCAGATACGCAGTATTTT. This translates into CASSGGGPVADTQYF.

This clonotype was seen at least ten times. J is TRBJ2-7 and V is TRBV29-1; D possibly uses TRBD1 or TRBD2 (5 bases each). The CDR3 runs 13 residues. CDR1 is SQVTM and CDR2 is ANQGSEA in the germline V gene. V was trimmed by 6 bases and J by 0 bases, leaving 12 bases between them. DNA for the CDR3: TGCAGCGTGGGGGTATTCGGCTCCTACGAGCAGTACTTC. Protein sequence: CSVGVFGSYEQYF.

The chain employs TRBV6-1 and TRBJ2-5, with TRBD1 matching 9 bases. The J call may be faulty, since TRBJ2-7 better matches the DNA end. This CDR3 is 14 amino acids long. Germline CDR1 is MNHNS and CDR2 is SASEGT. CDR3 sequence reads: CASSENRGQYEQYF. CDR3 sequence (DNA): TGTGCCAGCAGTGAAAACAGGGGGCAATACGAGCAGTACTTC.

This rearrangement joins TRBV4-3 to TRBJ1-6, with TRBD1 as a possible D gene (6 bases). Looked up from germline, CDR1 is LGHNA and CDR2 is YSLEER. This CDR3 region has 13 residues. V dropped 3 bases and J dropped 9 bases, with 9 bases sitting between them. CDR3 residues: CASSQEGGSPLHF. The CDR3 region has the DNA TGCGCCAGCAGCCAGGAAGGGGGTTCACCCCTCCACTTT.

A few counts support this clonotype. The junction shows a germline mismatch at one end, possibly a read error. The rearrangement joins TRBV5-5 to TRBJ2-1; a weak D match, TRBD2 (5 bases). CDR1 is SGHKS and CDR2 is YYEKEE in the germline V gene (reference sequence). The CDR3 sequence is 15 residues long. The CDR3 nucleotides are TGTGCCAGCAGCTTGAGTACTAGGGCCTACGATGAGCAGTTCTTC. Protein: CASSLSTRAYDEQFF.

Turning to this clonotype: Just one base apart from a much larger clone, this may be a read error. The rearrangement joins TRBV6-6 to TRBJ1-2, with D unresolved. CDR3 length: 13 amino acids. The germline CDR1 and CDR2 sequences are MNHNY and SVGAGI (reference sequence). The CDR3 DNA follows: TGTGCCAGCAGGTACTCGCCCAGCTATGGCTACACCTTC. Residues: CASRYSPSYGYTF.

The rearrangement uses TRBV18 and TRBJ2-6; unclear D gene. The germline V gene has CDR1 KGHSH and CDR2 LQKENI. Trimming left V 8 bases short and J 0 bases short, with 11 bases between. There are 15 residues in the CDR3. The CDR3 DNA is TGTGCCAGCCAAACTGGATACTCTGGGGCCAACGTCCTGACTTTC. Protein product: CASQTGYSGANVLTF.

In its sample, this clonotype was seen many times. CDR3 sequence: CASSLDPSNQPQHF. Written as DNA, the CDR3 is TGCGCCAGCAGCTTGGACCCCAGCAATCAGCCCCAGCATTTT. This chain links TRBV5-1 with TRBJ1-5; D is ambiguous. Germline CDR1 and CDR2: SGHRS and YFSETQ. This CDR3 has 14 residues. Trimming left V 0 bases short and J 1 base short, with 5 bases between.

This clonotype was observed many times. The chain recombines TRBV20-1 with TRBJ2-7, with D unclear. This CDR3 has 11 residues. Trimming took off 3 bases at V and 5 bases at J, with 8 bases between the two ends. From germline, CDR1 is DFQATT and CDR2 SNEGSKA (reference sequence). CDR3 amino acids: CSARGYDEQYF. The CDR3 nucleotides read TGCAGTGCTAGGGGGTATGACGAGCAGTACTTC.